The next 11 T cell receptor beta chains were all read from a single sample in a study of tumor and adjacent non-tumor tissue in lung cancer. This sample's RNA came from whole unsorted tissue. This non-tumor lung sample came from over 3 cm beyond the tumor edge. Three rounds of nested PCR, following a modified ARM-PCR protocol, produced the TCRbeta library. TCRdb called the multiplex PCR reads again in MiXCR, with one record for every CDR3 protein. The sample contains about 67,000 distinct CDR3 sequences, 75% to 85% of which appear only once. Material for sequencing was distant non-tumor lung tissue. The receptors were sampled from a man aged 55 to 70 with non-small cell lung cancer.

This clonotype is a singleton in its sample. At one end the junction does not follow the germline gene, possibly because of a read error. The CDR3 DNA is TGTCCCAGCAGTTACTCTTACACCAGGGGGCTGTTTTTT. Translating it yields CPSSYSYTRGLFF. V gene TRBV6-2 or TRBV6-3 combines with J gene TRBJ2-2, with a possible D match to TRBD1 (6 bases). Germline CDR1 reads MNHEY; CDR2 reads SVGEGT. CDR3 length: 13 amino acids.

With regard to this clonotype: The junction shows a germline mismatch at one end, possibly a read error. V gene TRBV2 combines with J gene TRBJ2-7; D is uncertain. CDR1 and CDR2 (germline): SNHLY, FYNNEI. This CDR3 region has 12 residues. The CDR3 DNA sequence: TGTGCCAGCAGCTATGGTTCCTGCGAGCAGTACTTC. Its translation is CASSYGSCEQYF. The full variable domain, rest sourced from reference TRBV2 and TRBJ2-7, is EPEVTQTPSHQVTQMGQEVILRCVPISNHLYFYWYRQILGQKVEFLVSFYNNEISEKSEIFDDQFSVERPDGSNFTLKIRSTKLEDSAMYFCASSYGSCEQYFGPGTRLTVT.

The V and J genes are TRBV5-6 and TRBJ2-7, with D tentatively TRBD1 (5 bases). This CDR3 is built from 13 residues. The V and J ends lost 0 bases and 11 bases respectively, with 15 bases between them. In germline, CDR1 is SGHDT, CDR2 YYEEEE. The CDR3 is CASSLGRGAVKYF. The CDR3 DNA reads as TGTGCCAGCAGCTTGGGACGTGGGGCTGTGAAGTACTTC.

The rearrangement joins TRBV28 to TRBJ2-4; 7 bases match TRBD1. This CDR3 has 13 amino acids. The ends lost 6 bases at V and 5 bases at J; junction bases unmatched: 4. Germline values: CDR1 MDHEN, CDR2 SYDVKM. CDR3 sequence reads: CASSWDRENIQYF. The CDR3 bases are TGTGCCAGCAGCTGGGACAGAGAAAACATTCAGTACTTC.

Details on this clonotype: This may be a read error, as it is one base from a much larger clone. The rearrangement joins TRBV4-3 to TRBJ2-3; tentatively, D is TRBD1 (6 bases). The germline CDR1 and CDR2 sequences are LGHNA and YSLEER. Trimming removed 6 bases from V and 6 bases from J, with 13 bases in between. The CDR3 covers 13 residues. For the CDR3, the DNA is TGCGCCAGCAGTCGACTACAGGGCGATACGCAGTATTTT. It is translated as CASSRLQGDTQYF.

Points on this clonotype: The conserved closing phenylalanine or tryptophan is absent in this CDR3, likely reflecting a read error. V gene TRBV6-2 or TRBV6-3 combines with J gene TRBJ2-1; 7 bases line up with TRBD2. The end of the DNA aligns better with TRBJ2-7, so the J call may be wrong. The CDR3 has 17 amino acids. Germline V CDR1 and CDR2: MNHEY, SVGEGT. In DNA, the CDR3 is TGTGCCAGCAGTTACAATATACGCGGGAGTTTCCCCCCTGAACAGTACTCC. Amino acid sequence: CASSYNIRGSFPPEQYS.

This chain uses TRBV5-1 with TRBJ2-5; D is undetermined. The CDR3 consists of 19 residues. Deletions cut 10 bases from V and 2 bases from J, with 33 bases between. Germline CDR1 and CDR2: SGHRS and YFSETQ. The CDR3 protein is CACSLYPSERGPNQETQYF. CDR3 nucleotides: TGCGCCTGTAGCTTGTACCCCAGCGAAAGAGGCCCAAATCAAGAGACCCAGTACTTC.

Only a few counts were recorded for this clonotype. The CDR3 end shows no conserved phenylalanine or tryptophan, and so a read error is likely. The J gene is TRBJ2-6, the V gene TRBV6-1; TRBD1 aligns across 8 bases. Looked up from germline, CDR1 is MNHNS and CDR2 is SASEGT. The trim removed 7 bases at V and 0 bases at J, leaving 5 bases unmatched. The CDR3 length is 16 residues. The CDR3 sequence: CASNQGAFSGANVLTS. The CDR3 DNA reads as TGTGCCAGCAACCAGGGGGCATTCTCTGGGGCCAACGTCCTGACTTCC.

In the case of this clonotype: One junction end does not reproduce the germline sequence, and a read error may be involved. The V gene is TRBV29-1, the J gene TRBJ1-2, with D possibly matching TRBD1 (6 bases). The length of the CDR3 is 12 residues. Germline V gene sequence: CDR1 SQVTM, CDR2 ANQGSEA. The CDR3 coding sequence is TGCAGCGTTGAAGAACAGGGAGATGGTTACATCTTC. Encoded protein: CSVEEQGDGYIF.

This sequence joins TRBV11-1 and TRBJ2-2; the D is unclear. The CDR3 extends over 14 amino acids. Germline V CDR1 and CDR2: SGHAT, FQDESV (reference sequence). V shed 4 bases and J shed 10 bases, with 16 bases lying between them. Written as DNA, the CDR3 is TGTGCCAGCAGCTATACCAGTGACGCCGAGGAGCTGTTTTTT. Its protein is CASSYTSDAEELFF.

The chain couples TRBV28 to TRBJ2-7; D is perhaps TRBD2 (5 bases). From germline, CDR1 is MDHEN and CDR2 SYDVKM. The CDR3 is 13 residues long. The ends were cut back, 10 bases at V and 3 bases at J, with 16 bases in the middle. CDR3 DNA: TGTGCCACCGGTTTCGTTAGCGACTACGAGCAGTACTTC. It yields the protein CATGFVSDYEQYF.